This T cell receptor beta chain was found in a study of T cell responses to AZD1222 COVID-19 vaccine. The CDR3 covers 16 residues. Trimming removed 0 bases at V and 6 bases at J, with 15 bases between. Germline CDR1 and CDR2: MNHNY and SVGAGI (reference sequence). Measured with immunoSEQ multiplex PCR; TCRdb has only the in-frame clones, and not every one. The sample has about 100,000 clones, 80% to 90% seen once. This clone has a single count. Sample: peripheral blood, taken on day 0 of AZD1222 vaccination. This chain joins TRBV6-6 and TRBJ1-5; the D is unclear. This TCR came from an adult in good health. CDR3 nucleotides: TGTGCCAGCAGTTACTCGAATCAGGCGGCGGGTCAGCCCCAGCATTTT. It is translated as CASSYSNQAAGQPQHF.